One and the same sample provided the 20 T cell receptor beta chains below, sequenced in a study of T cell responses to AZD1222 COVID-19 vaccine. Data came from immunoSEQ multiplex PCR; TCRdb stores just in-frame clones and leaves some out. The repertoire has about 130,000 clones, 88% of them found once; the top ten carry approximately 7%. The input for sequencing was peripheral blood, taken on day 0 of AZD1222 vaccination. The receptors were sampled from an adult in good health.

This sequence joins TRBV18 and TRBJ1-1; D gene ambiguous. The CDR3 spans 11 residues. Trimming cost V 4 bases and J 5 bases, with 5 bases left between them. From germline, CDR1 is KGHSH and CDR2 LQKENI. CDR3 residues: CASSHNTEAFF. The DNA for the CDR3 is TGTGCCAGCTCACATAATACTGAAGCTTTCTTT.

CDR3 bases: TGTGCCAGCAGCTTCGAGGGGGCGAGCACTGAAGCTTTCTTT. Protein product: CASSFEGASTEAFF. The genes are TRBV7-9 and TRBJ1-1; 7 bases map to TRBD1. Germline values: CDR1 SEHNR, CDR2 FQNEAQ (reference sequence). The length of the CDR3 is 14 residues. The V segment lost 3 bases and the J segment 4 bases; nucleotides outside the gene matches: 5.

V gene TRBV6-5 combines with J gene TRBJ1-1, with D hard to call. The CDR3 has 16 amino acids. Looked up from germline, CDR1 is MNHEY and CDR2 is SVGAGI. V gave up 2 bases and J gave up 2 bases, with 15 bases separating them. CDR3 nucleotide sequence: TGTGCCAGCAGTTACGGTCCAGGAACTATAAACACTGAAGCTTTCTTT. Protein product: CASSYGPGTINTEAFF.

V is TRBV4-1 and J is TRBJ1-6, with 7 nucleotides matching TRBD1. The CDR3 runs 16 residues. Germline CDR1 reads MGHRA; CDR2 reads YSYEKL. With 1 base clipped from V and 10 bases from J, the junction kept 10 bases outside the gene matches. As DNA, the CDR3 is TGCGCCAGCAGCCAAGTCAGCGGAGGGGGCGGCTCACCCCTCCACTTT. Its translation is CASSQVSGGGGSPLHF.

The chain has TRBV6-5 and TRBJ1-1; TRBD1 matches 7 bases. Germline V gene lookup returns CDR1 MNHEY and CDR2 SVGAGI. V was pared by 8 bases and J by 1 base, with 10 bases of the junction left unmatched. The length of the CDR3 is 15 residues. This chain's CDR3 is CASDFRQGGNTEAFF. In DNA form, the CDR3 reads TGTGCCAGCGACTTCCGACAGGGCGGGAACACTGAAGCTTTCTTT.

The rearrangement joins TRBV7-9 to TRBJ2-2; a possible D gene is TRBD1 (6 bases). The CDR3 is 13 residues long. In germline, CDR1 is SEHNR, CDR2 FQNEAQ (reference sequence). Trimming cost V 5 bases and J 4 bases, with 8 bases left between them. The CDR3 sequence is CASSAQGTGELFF. The CDR3 region has the DNA TGTGCCAGCAGCGCACAGGGCACCGGGGAGCTGTTTTTT.

This rearrangement joins TRBV15 to TRBJ2-6; D gene unclear. This CDR3 comprises 15 residues. Germline V gives CDR1 LNHNV, CDR2 YYDKDF (reference sequence). V lost 3 bases and J 0 bases, leaving 6 bases between the germline ends. In DNA, the CDR3 is TGTGCCACCAGCAGGAGGACCTCTGGGGCCAACGTCCTGACTTTC. This sequence encodes CATSRRTSGANVLTF.

The chain couples TRBV24-1 to TRBJ2-7; weak D call: TRBD2 (6 bases). The CDR3 sequence is 13 residues long. Germline CDR1 KGHDR, CDR2 SFDVKD. The V end was cut by 3 bases, the J end by 3 bases, with 8 bases between. The CDR3 is CATSDVGGYEQYF. The CDR3 coding sequence is TGTGCCACCAGTGATGTGGGGGGCTACGAGCAGTACTTC.

The chain is built from TRBV6-5 and TRBJ2-7, with a weak D call TRBD1 (5 bases). Per the germline V gene, CDR1 is MNHEY and CDR2 is SVGAGI. Trimming took off 8 bases at V and 7 bases at J, with 18 bases between the two ends. The CDR3 loop spans 13 amino acids. Here the CDR3 reads CASESPTAGEQYF. The CDR3 bases are TGTGCCAGCGAATCCCCGACAGCTGGGGAGCAGTACTTC.

V is TRBV7-6 and J is TRBJ2-7; TRBD2 agrees at 13 bases. CDR3 size: 15 residues. V lost 5 bases and J lost 8; bases outside the gene matches: 9. In germline, CDR1 is SGHVS, CDR2 FNYEAQ. The CDR3 DNA is TGTGCCAGCAGCACCCAACTAGCGGGGGGGGGCCAGCAGTACTTC. Its translation is CASSTQLAGGGQQYF.

Only a few counts were recorded for this clone. The V gene is TRBV6-5, the J gene TRBJ1-1; D gene unclear. Germline-derived CDR1 and CDR2 are MNHEY and SVGAGI. V lost 7 bases to trimming and J lost 3 bases, with 12 bases between them. The length of the CDR3 is 13 residues. In DNA form, the CDR3 reads TGTGCCAGCAAAAGGACGCAATACACTGAAGCTTTCTTT. Translated: CASKRTQYTEAFF.

The chain has TRBV6-4 and TRBJ2-2; D gene ambiguous. The CDR3 is made up of 14 amino acids. The V gene lost 4 bases and the J gene lost 5 bases, with 11 bases spanning the gap. Per germline, CDR1 MRHNA and CDR2 SNTAGT. This CDR3 is CASSVEEVTGELFF. CDR3 sequence (DNA): TGTGCCAGCAGTGTAGAAGAGGTGACCGGGGAGCTGTTTTTT.

This chain joins TRBV6-5 and TRBJ1-1; 11 bases line up with TRBD1. This CDR3 is 14 amino acids long. With V trimmed by 6 bases and J by 5 bases, 5 bases remained unmatched. CDR1 MNHEY and CDR2 SVGAGI come from the germline V gene. As DNA, the CDR3 is TGTGCCAGCAGAGCCGGGACAGGGGGGACTGAAGCTTTCTTT. This encodes CASRAGTGGTEAFF.

The chain recombines TRBV12-3 or TRBV12-4 with TRBJ1-1; D gene ambiguous. This CDR3 region has 10 residues. V shed 8 bases and J shed 11 bases, with 12 bases lying between them. The CDR3: CASSRIAAFF. CDR3 coding DNA: TGTGCCAGCTCGAGAATAGCGGCTTTCTTT.

The chain has TRBV7-9 and TRBJ1-4; D is perhaps TRBD1 (5 bases). The V end was cut by 1 base, the J end by 7 bases, with 13 bases between. The CDR3 is made up of 15 amino acids. Germline V gene sequence: CDR1 SEHNR, CDR2 FQNEAQ (reference sequence). CDR3 sequence reads: CASSLERGGSEKLFF. In DNA form, the CDR3 reads TGTGCCAGCAGCTTAGAAAGGGGAGGTAGTGAAAAACTGTTTTTT.

This chain joins TRBV7-6 and TRBJ1-3; tentatively, D is TRBD1 (6 bases). The CDR3 has 16 amino acids. V shed 4 bases and J shed 0 bases, with 13 bases lying between them. Per germline, CDR1 SGHVS and CDR2 FNYEAQ. The CDR3 nucleotides are TGTGCCAGCAGCTCTAACAGGGATTTCTCTGGAAACACCATATATTTT. Its translation: CASSSNRDFSGNTIYF.

V is TRBV4-3 and J is TRBJ2-7; 7 bases match TRBD1. CDR3 size: 14 residues. Germline CDR1 reads LGHNA; CDR2 reads YSLEER. Unmatched junction bases numbered 6, after V lost 4 bases and J lost 3 bases. The CDR3 loop is CASSPGTANYEQYF. CDR3 nucleotide sequence: TGCGCCAGCAGCCCCGGGACAGCTAACTACGAGCAGTACTTC.

There are a few counts of this clone. The chain joins TRBV7-6 to TRBJ1-3; D is undetermined. Trimming removed 2 bases at V and 5 bases at J, with 10 bases between. There are 14 residues in the CDR3. Germline CDR1 SGHVS, CDR2 FNYEAQ. The DNA for the CDR3 is TGTGCCAGCAGCTTAAGTACAGCTAGAAACACCATATATTTT. Translating it yields CASSLSTARNTIYF.

The gene calls are TRBV14 and TRBJ2-3; 10 bases map to TRBD2. The J segment lost 4 bases and the V segment lost 5 bases, leaving 12 bases of the junction unmatched. The CDR3 extends over 17 amino acids. Germline lookup yields CDR1 SGHDN and CDR2 FVKESK. The CDR3 reads CASSDRTSGQRADTQYF. CDR3 sequence (DNA): TGTGCCAGCAGCGACAGGACTAGCGGCCAACGGGCAGATACGCAGTATTTT.

The V call is TRBV5-4, the J call TRBJ2-5; TRBD1 aligns across 9 bases. There are 15 residues in the CDR3. The junction had 5 bases not matched to a gene; V was cut back by 4 bases and J by 1 base. Germline lookup yields CDR1 SGHNT and CDR2 YYREEE (reference sequence). For the CDR3, the DNA is TGTGCCAGCAGCATGGACAGGGGTCTCCAAGAGACCCAGTACTTC. As protein: CASSMDRGLQETQYF.